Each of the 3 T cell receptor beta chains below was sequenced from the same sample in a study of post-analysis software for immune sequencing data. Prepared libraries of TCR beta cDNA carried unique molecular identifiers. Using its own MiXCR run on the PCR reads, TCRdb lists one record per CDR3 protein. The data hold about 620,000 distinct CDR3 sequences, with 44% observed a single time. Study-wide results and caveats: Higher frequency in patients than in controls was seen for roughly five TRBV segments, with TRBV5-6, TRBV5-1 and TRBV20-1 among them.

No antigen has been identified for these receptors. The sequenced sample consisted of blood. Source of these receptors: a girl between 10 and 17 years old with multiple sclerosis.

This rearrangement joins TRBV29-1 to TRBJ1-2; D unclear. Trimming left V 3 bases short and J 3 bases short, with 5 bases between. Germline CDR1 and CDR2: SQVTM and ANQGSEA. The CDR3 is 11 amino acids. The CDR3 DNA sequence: TGCAGCGTTGATCTGGACTATGGCTACACCTTC. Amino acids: CSVDLDYGYTF.

CDR3 coding DNA: TGTGCCAGTAGGGGGGACAACTGGGGTGAGCAGTTCTTC. Its translation: CASRGDNWGEQFF. The V call is TRBV19, the J call TRBJ2-1; tentatively, D is TRBD1 (6 bases). V lost 6 bases and J 9 bases, leaving 15 bases between the germline ends. The CDR3 has 13 amino acids. CDR1 is LNHDA, CDR2 SQIVND, per germline (reference sequence).

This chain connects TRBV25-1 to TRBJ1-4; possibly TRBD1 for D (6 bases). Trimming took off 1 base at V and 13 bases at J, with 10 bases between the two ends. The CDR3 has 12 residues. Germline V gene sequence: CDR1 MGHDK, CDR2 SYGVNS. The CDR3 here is CASSESDRRLFF. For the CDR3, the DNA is TGTGCCAGCAGTGAATCTGACAGGCGACTGTTTTTT.